This T cell receptor beta chain was recovered during a study of blood T cell repertoires in COVID-19. Across the study: Researchers got acute and convalescent COVID-19 samples from the United States, Italy and Spain.

Donors were grouped by their self-reported clinical history. The J segment lost 4 bases and the V segment lost 4 bases, leaving 8 bases of the junction unmatched. This CDR3 is built from 15 residues. CDR1 and CDR2 from the germline V gene are LGHDT and YNNKEL (reference sequence). This clone was observed a few times. In the original workflow: Amplified reference gene primers provided the basis for estimating nucleated cell counts. Measured with immunoSEQ multiplex PCR; TCRdb has only the in-frame clones, and not every one. V, J and clone size are those of that table, while D and trimming were read from the DNA. The sample records hundreds of thousands of clones, about nine tenths being singletons.

The receptor comes from a woman aged 40 to 50 who had recovered from COVID-19. The V call is TRBV3-1 (or the pseudogene TRBV3-2), the J call TRBJ1-1; 8 nucleotides align to TRBD1. Sample: PBMCs or T cells enriched from blood (not recorded which). Here the CDR3 DNA reads TGTGCCAGCAGCCCTTGGGACAGGCGTTTCACTGAAGCTTTCTTT. Residues: CASSPWDRRFTEAFF.